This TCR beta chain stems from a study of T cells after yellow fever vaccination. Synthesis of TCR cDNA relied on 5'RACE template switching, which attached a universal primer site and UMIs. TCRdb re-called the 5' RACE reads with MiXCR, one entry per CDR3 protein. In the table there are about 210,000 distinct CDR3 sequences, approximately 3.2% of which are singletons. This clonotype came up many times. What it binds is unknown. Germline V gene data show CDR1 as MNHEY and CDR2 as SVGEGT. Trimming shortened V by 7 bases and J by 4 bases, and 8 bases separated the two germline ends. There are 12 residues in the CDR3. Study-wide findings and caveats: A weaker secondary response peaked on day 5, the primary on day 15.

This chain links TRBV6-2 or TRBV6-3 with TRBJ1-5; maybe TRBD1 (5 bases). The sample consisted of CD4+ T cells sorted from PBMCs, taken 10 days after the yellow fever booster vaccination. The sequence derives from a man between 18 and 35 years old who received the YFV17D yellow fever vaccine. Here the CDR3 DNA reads TGTGCCAGCACCCCAGGGAATCAGCCCCAGCATTTT. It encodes CASTPGNQPQHF.